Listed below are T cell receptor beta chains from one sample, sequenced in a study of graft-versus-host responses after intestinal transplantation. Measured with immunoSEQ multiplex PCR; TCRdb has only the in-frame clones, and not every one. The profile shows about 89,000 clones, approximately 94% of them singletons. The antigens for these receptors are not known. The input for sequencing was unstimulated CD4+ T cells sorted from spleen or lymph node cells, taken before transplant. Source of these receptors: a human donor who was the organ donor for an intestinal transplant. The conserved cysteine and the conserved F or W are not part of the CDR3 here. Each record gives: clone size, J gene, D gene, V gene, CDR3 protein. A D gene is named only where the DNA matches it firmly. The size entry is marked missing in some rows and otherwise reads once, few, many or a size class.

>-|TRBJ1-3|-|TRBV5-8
ASPEQARNTIY
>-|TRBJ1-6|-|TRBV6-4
ASSGTRDSPLH
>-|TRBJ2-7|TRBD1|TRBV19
ASSIPGTGGYEQY
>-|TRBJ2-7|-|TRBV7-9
ASSLDFSYEQY
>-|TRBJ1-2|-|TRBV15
ATSRAGQGYGYT
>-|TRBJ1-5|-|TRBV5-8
ASSLYGSGQPQH
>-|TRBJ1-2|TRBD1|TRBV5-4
ASSATIGTATYGYT
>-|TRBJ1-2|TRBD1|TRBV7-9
ASSFSGQGDYGYT
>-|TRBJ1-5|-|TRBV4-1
ASSQDTGFGNQPQH
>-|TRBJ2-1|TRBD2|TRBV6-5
ATKNSGGDYNEQF
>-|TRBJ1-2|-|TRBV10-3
AISESGPRGYT
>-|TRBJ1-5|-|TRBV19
ASSTTRGWEKLRNQPQH
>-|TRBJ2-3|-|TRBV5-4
ASTLPGADTQY
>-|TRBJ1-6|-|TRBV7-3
ASSSGSYNSPLH
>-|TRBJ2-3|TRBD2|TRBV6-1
ASSQRPSGGDTQY
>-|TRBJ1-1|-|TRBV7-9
ASSLVQTEAF
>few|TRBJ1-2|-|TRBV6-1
ASSEAPGRDYGYT
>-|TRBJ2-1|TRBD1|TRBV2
ASSLTGGNEQF
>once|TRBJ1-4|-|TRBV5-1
ASSLGSTNEKLF
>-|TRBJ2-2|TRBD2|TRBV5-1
ASSPGTSGGSNTGELF
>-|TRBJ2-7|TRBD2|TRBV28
ASSKSGGAYEQY
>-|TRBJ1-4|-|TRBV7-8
ASSLARTGWGEKLF
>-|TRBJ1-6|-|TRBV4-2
ASSPTGPGSPLH
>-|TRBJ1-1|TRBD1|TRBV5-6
ASSLVSGTATAF
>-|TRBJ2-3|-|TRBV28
ASSLPGTGQGTQY
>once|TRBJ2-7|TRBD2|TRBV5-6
ASSVRTSGLYEQY
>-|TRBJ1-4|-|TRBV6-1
ASSTGEEKLF
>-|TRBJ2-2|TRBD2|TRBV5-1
ASSSSPGGAPGELF
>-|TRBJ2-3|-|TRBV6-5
ASSTESTDTQY
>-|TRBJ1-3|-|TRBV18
ASSPLEGSSFSGNTIY
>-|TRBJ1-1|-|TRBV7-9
ASSPRGGNTEAF
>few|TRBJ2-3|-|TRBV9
ASSWTASTDTQY
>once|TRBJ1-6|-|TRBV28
ASSLKDRYISPLH
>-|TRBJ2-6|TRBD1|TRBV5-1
ASSRGQALWANVLT
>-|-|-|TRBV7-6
ASSLGGATYEQY
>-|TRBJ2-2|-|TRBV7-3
ASSDRGTGELF